The entry below describes one T cell receptor (beta chain). This entry comes from a study of technical replicates of blood from a handful of donors. The CDR3 runs 15 residues. CDR1 and CDR2 from the germline V gene are SGHRS and YFSETQ. With 1 base clipped from V and 4 bases from J, the junction kept 6 bases outside the gene matches. Repertoires were generated with immunoSEQ multiplex PCR, while TCRdb's copy carries only in-frame clones and drops some. The table records some 60,000 clones, 80% to 90% of them present only once. V gene TRBV5-1 combines with J gene TRBJ2-5; TRBD2 matches at 8 bases. The clonotype was recovered from a human donor in good health. Some clones in this sample may be carry-over from other donors' samples. Material: PBMCs. CDR3: CASSLTGTRTETQYF. DNA for the CDR3: TGCGCCAGCAGCTTGACCGGGACTAGGACAGAGACCCAGTACTTC.